The next 17 T cell receptor beta chains were all read from a single sample in a study of T cells after yellow fever vaccination. TCRdb re-analysed the 5' RACE reads in MiXCR, keeping a single row per CDR3 protein. This table has 450,000 to 600,000 distinct CDR3 sequences, less than 15% appearing once. The sequences come from PBMCs, collected on the day of the yellow fever booster vaccination. The source of these receptors is a man aged 25 to 45 who received the YFV17D yellow fever vaccine.

This clonotype has just a few counts. The chain combines TRBV5-1 with TRBJ1-5; 8 bases match TRBD1. Germline lookup yields CDR1 SGHRS and CDR2 YFSETQ. The CDR3 extends over 14 amino acids. Trimming at V came to 0 bases and at J to 8 bases, leaving 4 bases not matched to a gene. The CDR3: CASSLEAGGKPQHF. Here the CDR3 DNA reads TGCGCCAGCAGCTTGGAGGCAGGGGGCAAGCCCCAGCATTTT.

This clonotype turned up a few times. The rearrangement uses TRBV6-2 or TRBV6-3 and TRBJ2-6; D gene ambiguous. The germline V and J ends were trimmed by 2 bases and 0 bases, with 8 bases remaining between them. CDR3 length: 16 residues. The germline CDR1 and CDR2 sequences are MNHEY and SVGEGT. The CDR3 loop is CASSYDATSGANVLTF. CDR3 DNA sequence: TGTGCCAGCAGTTACGATGCCACCTCTGGGGCCAACGTCCTGACTTTC.

V is TRBV7-9 and J is TRBJ2-7; 8 bases line up with TRBD1. This CDR3 has 12 amino acids. The ends lost 5 bases at V and 10 bases at J; junction bases unmatched: 7. Germline CDR1 and CDR2: SEHNR and FQNEAQ (reference sequence). The CDR3 spells CASSLSQGEQYF. The CDR3 DNA reads TGTGCCAGCAGCCTCTCACAGGGGGAACAGTACTTC. The variable domain in full, completed from reference TRBV7-9 and TRBJ2-7, reads DTGVSQNPRHKITKRGQNVTFRCDPISEHNRLYWYRQTLGQGPEFLTYFQNEAQLEKSRLLSDRFSAERPKGSFSTLEIQRTEQGDSAMYLCASSLSQGEQYFGPGTRLTVT.

This clonotype was seen only a few times. The chain recombines TRBV5-4 with TRBJ2-7; D unclear. The CDR3 extends over 13 amino acids. The germline V and J ends were trimmed by 4 bases and 3 bases, with 11 bases remaining between them. CDR1 is SGHNT, CDR2 YYREEE, per germline (reference sequence). The DNA of the CDR3 is TGTGCCAGCAGCATAGGTACCCTCTACGAGCAGTACTTC. Its translation is CASSIGTLYEQYF. Drawing the rest from reference TRBV5-4 and TRBJ2-7, the complete variable domain is ETGVTQSPTHLIKTRGQQVTLRCSSQSGHNTVSWYQQALGQGPQFIFQYYREEENGRGNFPPRFSGLQFPNYSSELNVNALELDDSALYLCASSIGTLYEQYFGPGTRLTVT.

The genes are TRBV5-1 and TRBJ2-5, with D possibly matching TRBD1 (6 bases). The CDR3 is 14 amino acids. Germline V CDR1 and CDR2: SGHRS, YFSETQ. Between the trimmed V and J ends, which lost 4 bases and 0 bases, there was a span of 10 bases. CDR3 bases: TGCGCCAGCAGCGTCAACAGGGACCAAGAGACCCAGTACTTC. As protein: CASSVNRDQETQYF.

J is TRBJ2-3 and V is TRBV20-1; tentative D call: TRBD2 (6 bases). V shed 3 bases and J shed 5 bases, with 9 bases lying between them. Germline V gene sequence: CDR1 DFQATT, CDR2 SNEGSKA (reference sequence). This CDR3 contains 12 residues. In DNA form, the CDR3 reads TGCAGTGCTAGGACGGGAGTAGATACGCAGTATTTT. This encodes CSARTGVDTQYF.

This clonotype has only a few counts. The CDR3 DNA reads as TGTGCCAGCAGCTCACAACTAGCGGGGAACCGGGAGACCCAGTACTTC. Protein product: CASSSQLAGNRETQYF. This rearrangement joins TRBV5-4 to TRBJ2-5; 10 nucleotides line up with TRBD2. Germline V CDR1 and CDR2: SGHNT, YYREEE (reference sequence). The ends lost 3 bases at V and 5 bases at J; junction bases unmatched: 10. The CDR3 length is 16 residues.

The chain recombines TRBV30 with TRBJ1-1; tentatively, D is TRBD1 (5 bases). This CDR3 comprises 17 residues. Trimming cost V 1 base and J 6 bases, with 24 bases left between them. Germline V gene lookup returns CDR1 GTSNPN and CDR2 SVGIG (reference sequence). The CDR3 nucleotides read TGTGCCTGGAGTGACTCTCTAAGGGGAAGGGTTTTGGCTGAAGCTTTCTTT. It codes for CAWSDSLRGRVLAEAFF.

With regard to this clonotype: Sequence at one end of the junction differs from germline and may be a read error. The V call is TRBV18, the J call TRBJ2-1, with D possibly matching TRBD2 (6 bases). Germline V gene lookup returns CDR1 KGHSH and CDR2 LQKENI. The CDR3 totals 13 residues. CDR3 bases: TGTGCCAGCTCTCCACCCGGGAGTGGTGAGCAGTTCTTC. This encodes CASSPPGSGEQFF. The whole variable domain, remainder taken from reference TRBV18 and TRBJ2-1, is NAGVMQNPRHLVRRRGQEARLRCSPMKGHSHVYWYRQLPEEGLKFMVYLQKENIIDESGMPKERFSAEFPKEGPSILRIQQVVRGDSAAYFCASSPPGSGEQFFGPGTRLTVL.

The chain combines TRBV10-3 with TRBJ2-1; D is unresolved. V lost 2 bases to trimming and J lost 10 bases, with 15 bases between them. CDR1 and CDR2 (germline): ENHRY, SYGVKD. The CDR3 is made up of 14 amino acids. CDR3 sequence reads: CAISEDRVPGEQFF. The CDR3 bases are TGTGCCATCAGTGAGGATAGGGTTCCGGGCGAGCAGTTCTTC.

J is TRBJ1-5 and V is TRBV10-3; D is unclear. The CDR3 is 13 residues long. V dropped 2 bases and J dropped 1 base, with 3 bases sitting between them. Germline assignment: CDR1 ENHRY and CDR2 SYGVKD. As DNA, the CDR3 is TGTGCCATCAGTGAGGCCAGCAATCAGCCCCAGCATTTT. Encoded protein: CAISEASNQPQHF.

This clonotype was picked up a small number of times. In nucleotides, the CDR3 is TGTGCCAGCAGCTCCGGGACAGGGGTAGGTGAGCAGTTCTTC. Its protein is CASSSGTGVGEQFF. The chain combines TRBV7-2 with TRBJ2-1, with 10 bases that match TRBD1. With 4 bases clipped from V and 9 bases from J, the junction kept 6 bases outside the gene matches. This CDR3 contains 14 residues. In germline, CDR1 is SGHTA, CDR2 FQGNSA.

The chain uses TRBV7-3 and TRBJ2-7; D call uncertain. CDR3 length: 14 residues. Germline V gives CDR1 SGHTA, CDR2 FQGTGA. V was shortened by 1 base and J by 3 bases, with 10 bases between the two germline ends. The CDR3 DNA follows: TGTGCCAGCAGCTTAAATCCCAGCCTCTACGAGCAGTACTTC. Protein product: CASSLNPSLYEQYF.

This chain joins TRBV6-1 and TRBJ1-6, with no clear D. The CDR3 runs to 18 residues. Trimming took 3 bases from V and 1 from J, leaving 16 bases between them. The germline gives CDR1 MNHNS, CDR2 SASEGT. Here the CDR3 reads CASSEGGLRSSYNSPLHF. The DNA of the CDR3 is TGTGCCAGCAGTGAGGGAGGACTCCGAAGTTCCTATAATTCACCCCTCCACTTT.

This chain joins TRBV3-1 and TRBJ1-2, with D maybe TRBD1 (6 bases). Trimming cost V 0 bases and J 8 bases, with 16 bases left between them. Germline assignment: CDR1 LGHDT and CDR2 YNNKEL (reference sequence). The CDR3 runs 15 residues. The CDR3 DNA is TGTGCCAGCAGCCAAGACACAGGGTCCCTAAGAGGCTACACCTTC. Protein: CASSQDTGSLRGYTF.

The chain couples TRBV7-2 to TRBJ2-2; D may be TRBD1 (5 bases). Germline V gene data show CDR1 as SGHTA and CDR2 as FQGNSA. The CDR3 sequence is 15 residues long. V shed 1 base and J shed 3 bases, with 9 bases lying between them. CDR3 amino acids: CASSLDRLDTGELFF. CDR3 in DNA: TGTGCCAGCAGCTTAGACAGGCTCGACACCGGGGAGCTGTTTTTT.

This clonotype came up once. V and J are TRBV5-6 and TRBJ1-4; no clear D. Trimming shortened V by 4 bases and J by 8 bases, and 15 bases separated the two germline ends. Per the germline V gene, CDR1 is SGHDT and CDR2 is YYEEEE. This CDR3 region has 14 residues. Written as DNA, the CDR3 is TGTGCCAGCAGCCGAAACCCTGGAGCAGAAAAACTGTTTTTT. Translated, it gives CASSRNPGAEKLFF.